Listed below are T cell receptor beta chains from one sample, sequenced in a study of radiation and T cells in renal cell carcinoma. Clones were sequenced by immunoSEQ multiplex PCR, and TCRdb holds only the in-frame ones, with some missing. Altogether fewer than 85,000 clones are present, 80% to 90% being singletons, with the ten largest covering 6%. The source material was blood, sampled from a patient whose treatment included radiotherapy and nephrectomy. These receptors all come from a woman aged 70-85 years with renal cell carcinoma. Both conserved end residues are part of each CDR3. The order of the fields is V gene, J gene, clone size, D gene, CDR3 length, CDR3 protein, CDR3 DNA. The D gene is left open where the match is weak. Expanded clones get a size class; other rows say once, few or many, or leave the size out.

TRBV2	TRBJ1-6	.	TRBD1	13	CASCDRVNSPLHF	TGTGCCAGCTGTGACAGGGTAAATTCACCCCTCCACTTT
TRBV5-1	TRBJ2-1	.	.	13	CASSSLGGNEQFF	TGCGCCAGCAGTAGCTTAGGAGGGAATGAGCAGTTCTTC
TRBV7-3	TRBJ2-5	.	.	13	CASSLGYQETQYF	TGTGCCAGCAGCTTGGGCTACCAAGAGACCCAGTACTTC
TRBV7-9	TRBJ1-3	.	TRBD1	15	CASSPGTASGNTIYF	TGTGCCAGCAGCCCCGGGACAGCCTCTGGAAACACCATATATTTT
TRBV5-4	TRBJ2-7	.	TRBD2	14	CASSLGTSINEQYF	TGTGCCAGCAGCTTGGGGACTAGCATCAACGAGCAGTACTTC
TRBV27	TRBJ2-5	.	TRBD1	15	CASSLKGQGWETQYF	TGTGCCAGCAGTTTGAAGGGACAGGGGTGGGAGACCCAGTACTTC
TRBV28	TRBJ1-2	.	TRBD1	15	CASSRDRGRVYGYTF	TGTGCCAGCAGCCGAGATAGGGGGCGCGTTTATGGCTACACCTTC
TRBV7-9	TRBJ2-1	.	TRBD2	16	CASSWVGLAGVGEQFF	TGTGCCAGCAGCTGGGTGGGACTAGCGGGGGTAGGTGAGCAGTTCTTC
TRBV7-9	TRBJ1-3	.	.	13	CASRPASGNTIYF	TGTGCCTCCCGGCCAGCCTCTGGAAACACCATATATTTT
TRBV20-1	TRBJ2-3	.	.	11	CSARDGPAQYF	TGCAGTGCTAGAGATGGTCCAGCGCAGTATTTT
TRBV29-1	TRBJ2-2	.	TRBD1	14	CSVSGTANTGELFF	TGCAGCGTATCCGGGACAGCGAACACCGGGGAGCTGTTTTTT
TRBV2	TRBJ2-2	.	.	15	CASKDEIPNTGELFF	TGTGCCAGCAAGGACGAGATACCGAACACCGGGGAGCTGTTTTTT
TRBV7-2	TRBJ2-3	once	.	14	CASSLDRHTDTQYF	TGTGCCAGCAGCTTGGACAGACACACAGATACGCAGTATTTT
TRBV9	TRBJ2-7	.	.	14	CASSVERAGSEQYF	TGTGCCAGCAGCGTGGAGAGGGCGGGATCCGAGCAGTACTTC
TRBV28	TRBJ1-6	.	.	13	CASSPPHNSPLHF	TGTGCCAGCAGTCCGCCACATAATTCACCCCTCCACTTT
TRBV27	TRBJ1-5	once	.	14	CASSLSRGAQPQHF	TGTGCCAGCAGTTTATCTAGGGGGGCTCAGCCCCAGCATTTT
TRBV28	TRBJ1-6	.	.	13	CASSLDRRGPLHF	TGTGCCAGCAGTTTGGATCGTAGGGGGCCCCTCCACTTT
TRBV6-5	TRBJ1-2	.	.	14	CASSYSTANYGYTF	TGTGCCAGCAGTTACTCGACAGCTAACTATGGCTACACCTTC
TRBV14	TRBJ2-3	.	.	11	CASSLGDTQYF	TGTGCCAGCAGTCTTGGTGATACGCAGTATTTT